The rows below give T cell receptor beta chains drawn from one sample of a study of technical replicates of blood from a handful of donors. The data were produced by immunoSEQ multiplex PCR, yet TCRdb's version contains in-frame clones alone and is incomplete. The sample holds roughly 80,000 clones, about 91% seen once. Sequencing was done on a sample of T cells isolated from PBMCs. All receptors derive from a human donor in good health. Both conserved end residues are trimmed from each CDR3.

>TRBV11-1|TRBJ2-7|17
ASSAAGTSGGAGSDEQY
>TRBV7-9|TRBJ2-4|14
ASSLTGGAVKNIQY
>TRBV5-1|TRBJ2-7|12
ASSSDSFTYEQY
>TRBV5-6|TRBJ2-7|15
ASSSYLAGGGIYEQY
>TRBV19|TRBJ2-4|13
ASSIMGDRVNIQY
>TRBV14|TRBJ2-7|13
ASSQVRDRVGEQY
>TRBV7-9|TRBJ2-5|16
ASRAPGTNPRDQETQY
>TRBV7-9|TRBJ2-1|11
ASSLAAYNEQF
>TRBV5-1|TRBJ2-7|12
ASKVSGGGYEQY
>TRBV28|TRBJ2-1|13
ASSHLTGAAKETF
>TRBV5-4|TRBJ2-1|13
ASSLDLATYNEQF
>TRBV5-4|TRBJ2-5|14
ASSVLGTGNQETQY
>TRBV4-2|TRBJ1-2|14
ASSQEGQTEGDGYT
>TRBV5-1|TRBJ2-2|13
ASSLLAGNTGELF
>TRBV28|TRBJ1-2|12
ASREGIGDYGYT
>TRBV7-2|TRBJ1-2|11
ASSSWDRGGSA
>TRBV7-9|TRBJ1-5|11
ASSFMEDQPQH
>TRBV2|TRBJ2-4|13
ASSPDRIAKNIQY
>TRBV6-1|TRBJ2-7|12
ASSEATLASEQY
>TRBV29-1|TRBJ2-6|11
SVASSGANVLT
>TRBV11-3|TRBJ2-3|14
ASSLGVARGTDTQY
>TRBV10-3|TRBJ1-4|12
AISEDRGGEKLF
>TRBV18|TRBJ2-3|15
ASSPYPAGGREDTQY
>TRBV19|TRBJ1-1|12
ASSIVEGRTEAF
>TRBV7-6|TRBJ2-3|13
ASSLVFGGTDTQY
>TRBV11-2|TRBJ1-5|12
ASSSSQVSQPQH
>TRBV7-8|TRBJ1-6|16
ASSHRTGSQGSGSPLH
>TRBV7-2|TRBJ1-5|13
ASSPLAGSGQPQH
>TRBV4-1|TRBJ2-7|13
ASSQGPTRNYEQY
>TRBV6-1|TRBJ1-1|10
ASSRSGIEAF
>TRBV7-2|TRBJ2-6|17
ASSLGFGGRTSGANVLT
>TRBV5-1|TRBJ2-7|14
ASSANPGLLTYEQY
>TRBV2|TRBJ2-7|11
ASSTREGYEQY
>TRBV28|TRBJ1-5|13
ASSPTGVGNQPQH